This T cell receptor (beta chain) was identified in a study of shared clonotypes between healthy human individuals. Germline V CDR1 and CDR2: MNHEY, SMNVEV (reference sequence). Trimming took 8 bases from V and 0 from J; bases not matched to a gene: 4. This CDR3 contains 13 residues. The assay ran at deep level. Sequencing used immunoSEQ multiplex PCR; TCRdb keeps in-frame clones, though not all of them. The profile covers about 490,000 clones, with over 65% appearing a single time and about an eighth taken by the ten largest. The receptor was derived from a woman in her thirties or forties in good health. Some clones in this sample may be carry-over from other donors' samples. The rearrangement joins TRBV27 to TRBJ2-7; 7 nucleotides match TRBD1. What was sequenced was PBMCs. In DNA form, the CDR3 reads TGTGCCAGCGGACAGGCTACCTCCTACGAGCAGTACTTC. Its translation: CASGQATSYEQYF.